This TCR beta chain was documented in a study of memory CD4+ T cells and cytomegalovirus serostatus. Study-level information: Donors were healthy Belgian adults, 8 to 10 CMV seropositive and 20 to 25 seronegative.

Comments on this clone: The antigen remains undetermined.

TCRdb keeps only in-frame clones here, not all; method: immunoSEQ multiplex PCR. The sample records about 73,000 clones, around 82% being singletons. Trimming cost V 3 bases and J 11 bases; bases outside gene matches: 12. Germline CDR1 is SGHDT and CDR2 is YYEEEE. The length of the CDR3 is 16 residues. The study, taken as a whole, reports: The CMV-associated TCR signature appears largely within the CD4+ memory repertoire. CD4+ memory repertoires contained about two fifths of the 164 reported CMV TCRbeta sequences.

The sort gate was single viable CD3+CD4+CD8-CD45RO+ cells for memory CD4+ T cells. Source material: memory CD4+ T cells from blood. The clonotype originates from an adult in good health and CMV-seropositive. The chain joins TRBV5-6 to TRBJ1-6; TRBD1 agrees at 9 bases. The CDR3 DNA reads as TGTGCCAGCAGCTCACTCGGGACAGGGAAAGGTGCACCCCTCCACTTT. As protein: CASSSLGTGKGAPLHF.